Listed below are T cell receptor beta chains from one sample, sequenced in a study of control samples from healthy donors and cancer patients. The assay was immunoSEQ multiplex PCR, and TCRdb's table has in-frame clones only and misses some. The sample carries about 40,000 clones, around 87% recorded once. Sequences were obtained from PBMCs. All receptors come from a woman aged 60 to 75 with lung cancer. The conserved cysteine and the conserved F or W are not part of the CDR3 here. Some rows have no size entry. The others give once, few or many, or a class for an expanded clone.

V gene	clone size	CDR3 protein
TRBV9	.	ASSPNEGFNTEAF
TRBV7-2	.	ASSLGLGNHEQY
TRBV14	once	ASRPGTGEFGYGYT
TRBV5-4	.	ASSLSPTPDREQY
TRBV4-1	once	ASSFMNSDEQF
TRBV14	.	ASSQNSGGEPHTYGYT
TRBV19	.	ASSSDRGISNQPQH
TRBV10-3	.	AISEGRYRF
TRBV7-2	.	ASSISGGSTDTQY
TRBV5-1	few	ASSDRGRRGETQY
TRBV28	.	ASSPGLAVRETQY
TRBV11-2	.	ASSLVGLTSSYNEQF
TRBV10-3	.	AISAQSPGSNTEAF
TRBV4-3	.	ASSQEGSGGSYEQY
TRBV28	.	ASTNRHGYT
TRBV6-6	.	ASSYRGQGLDSPLH
TRBV6-5	.	ASTKQGIQETQY
TRBV21-1	.	ASSKVGLKVVSGNTIY
TRBV21-1	few	ASSNDTRNSGSSYEQY
TRBV5-6	few	ASSLTGAVYEQY